A selection of T cell receptor beta chains follows, all from one sample in a study of T cell repertoires in cytomegalovirus infection. One entry per CDR3 protein results from TCRdb running MiXCR on the reads. Counted here are fewer than 250,000 distinct CDR3 sequences, about 23% occurring once; the ten biggest clones make up 15% to 20%. The source material was CD8+ T cells from PBMCs. Receptors were obtained from a human donor in good health (CMV status not recorded). Some clones in this sample may be carry-over from other donors' samples. The CDR3 runs from the conserved cysteine through the conserved F or W. Fields, in order: J gene, clone size, D gene, V gene, CDR3 protein, CDR3 DNA. The D gene is left open where the match is weak. Clone size is given for some rows only: seen once, a few or many times, or a class if the clone is expanded.

TRBJ2-1,many,TRBD1,TRBV12-3/TRBV12-4,CASRYRGPDEQFF,TGTGCCAGCAGATACAGGGGGCCGGATGAGCAGTTCTTC
TRBJ1-1,NA,NA,TRBV28,CASSPAGENTEAFF,TGTGCCAGCAGCCCCGCGGGGGAGAACACTGAAGCTTTCTTT
TRBJ2-7,NA,TRBD2,TRBV3-1,CASSGLAGGHEQYF,TGTGCCAGCAGCGGTCTAGCGGGGGGCCACGAGCAGTACTTC
TRBJ1-2,few,NA,TRBV5-4,CASSQQEATGYTF,TGTGCCAGCAGCCAGCAAGAAGCTACGGGCTACACCTTC
TRBJ1-1,few,TRBD1,TRBV7-9,CASSGGTGKAEAFF,TGTGCCAGCAGCGGAGGGACAGGGAAGGCTGAAGCTTTCTTT
TRBJ2-7,many,TRBD1,TRBV7-6,CASGTRDRAPYEQYF,TGTGCCAGTGGAACGCGGGACAGGGCACCCTACGAGCAGTACTTC
TRBJ2-5,NA,TRBD1,TRBV19,CATAQGGRETQYF,TGTGCCACCGCTCAAGGGGGCCGAGAGACCCAGTACTTC
TRBJ1-5,many,NA,TRBV7-8,CASSPRRGNQPQHF,TGTGCCAGCAGCCCCAGGAGGGGCAATCAGCCCCAGCATTTT
TRBJ1-2,once,NA,TRBV20-1,CSARDLSSDYGYTF,TGCAGTGCTAGAGATCTCTCCAGCGACTATGGCTACACCTTC
TRBJ2-5,many,TRBD1,TRBV2,CAIGQGLETQYF,TGTGCCATCGGACAGGGGCTAGAGACCCAGTACTTC
TRBJ2-7,few,NA,TRBV2,CASKVGTGTGEQYF,TGTGCCAGCAAAGTCGGGACCGGGACGGGCGAGCAGTACTTC
TRBJ1-5,few,NA,TRBV7-2,CASSWVQGEDQPQHF,TGTGCCAGCAGCTGGGTTCAGGGAGAGGACCAGCCCCAGCATTTT
TRBJ1-1,NA,TRBD1,TRBV20-1,CSDTQGSLTEAFF,TGCAGTGACACACAGGGGTCCCTTACTGAAGCTTTCTTT
TRBJ2-1,NA,TRBD2,TRBV19,CASSSSGGPYNEQFF,TGTGCCAGTAGTTCTAGCGGGGGGCCTTACAATGAGCAGTTCTTC
TRBJ2-7,few,NA,TRBV28,CATSRGSYYEQYF,TGTGCCACGAGCCGGGGGTCATATTACGAGCAGTACTTC
TRBJ2-7,few,NA,TRBV7-9,CASSLARETGPLGRQGPYEQYF,TGTGCCAGCAGCTTAGCCAGGGAGACAGGGCCCCTCGGGAGACAGGGCCCCTACGAGCAGTACTTC
TRBJ2-2,NA,TRBD1,TRBV28,CASSYTGTGPGELFF,TGTGCCAGCAGTTATACCGGGACAGGGCCCGGGGAGCTGTTTTTT
TRBJ1-5,NA,NA,TRBV20-1,CSARDTVPDQPQHF,TGCAGTGCTAGAGATACGGTCCCCGATCAGCCCCAGCATTTT
TRBJ2-1,NA,TRBD2,TRBV6-6,CASSYFSGGAGAEQFF,TGTGCCAGCAGTTACTTTAGCGGGGGGGCAGGGGCTGAGCAGTTCTTC
TRBJ2-5,many,NA,TRBV7-7,CASSSTGLPEETQYF,TGTGCCAGCAGCTCAACGGGACTGCCCGAGGAGACCCAGTACTTC
TRBJ2-2,NA,NA,TRBV28,CASSPRGTENTGELFF,TGTGCCAGCAGTCCAAGGGGGACGGAGAACACCGGGGAGCTGTTTTTT
TRBJ2-7,NA,NA,TRBV29-1,CSVDGGSSYEQYF,TGCAGCGTTGACGGAGGTTCCTCCTACGAGCAGTACTTC
TRBJ1-6,few,NA,TRBV6-5,CASSSGTANSPLHF,TGTGCCAGCAGCTCCGGGACCGCGAATTCACCCCTCCACTTT
TRBJ1-1,NA,TRBD1,TRBV12-3/TRBV12-4,CASSDYPGTGSEVF,TGTGCCAGCAGTGACTACCCCGGGACAGGGAGTGAAGTCTTT
TRBJ2-1,NA,NA,TRBV5-6,CASSAGVSSYNEQFF,TGTGCCAGCAGCGCCGGAGTGAGCTCCTACAATGAGCAGTTCTTC
TRBJ1-1,many,TRBD1,TRBV6-1,CASSNRTGRIEAFF,TGTGCCAGCAGCAACCGGACAGGGCGGATAGAAGCTTTCTTT
TRBJ2-2,NA,NA,TRBV7-9,CASSGRDFSSTGELFF,TGTGCCAGCAGCGGCCGGGACTTCTCCTCCACCGGGGAGCTGTTTTTT
TRBJ2-7,NA,NA,TRBV29-1,CSVVATDTTYEQYF,TGCAGCGTTGTGGCGACAGACACCACCTACGAGCAGTACTTC
TRBJ2-7,many,TRBD2,TRBV2,CASSETGGGYEQYF,TGTGCCAGCAGTGAGACGGGGGGAGGGTACGAGCAGTACTTC
TRBJ2-5,few,NA,TRBV7-9,CASSPPGPTAQYF,TGTGCCAGCAGCCCCCCGGGCCCTACGGCCCAGTACTTC
TRBJ2-3,NA,TRBD1,TRBV29-1,CSTEGALGTDTQYF,TGCAGCACCGAGGGGGCCCTTGGCACAGATACGCAGTATTTT
TRBJ2-1,few,TRBD1,TRBV28,CASSEGAGGSILGDEQFF,TGTGCCAGCAGTGAAGGGGCAGGGGGAAGTATTCTTGGCGATGAGCAGTTCTTC
TRBJ1-1,few,NA,TRBV12-5,CASGLGLTEAFF,TGTGCTAGTGGTCTTGGGCTTACTGAAGCTTTCTTT
TRBJ2-2,many,NA,TRBV30,CAWKQYTGELFF,TGTGCCTGGAAACAGTACACCGGGGAGCTGTTTTTT
TRBJ2-7,many,NA,TRBV7-9,CASSFSEAEQYF,TGTGCCAGCAGCTTCAGCGAGGCCGAGCAGTACTTC
TRBJ1-2,few,NA,TRBV7-9,CASSFGGDGYTF,TGTGCCAGCAGCTTTGGAGGAGATGGCTACACCTTC
TRBJ2-3,few,NA,TRBV6-5,CASSLTSGGLWTDTQYF,TGTGCCAGCAGCCTAACTTCTGGGGGATTATGGACAGATACGCAGTATTTT
TRBJ1-5,NA,TRBD1,TRBV2,CASRDRGNQPQHF,TGTGCCAGCAGGGACAGGGGGAATCAGCCCCAGCATTTT
TRBJ2-3,NA,TRBD2,TRBV11-2,CASTPPPGGGPGDTQYF,TGTGCCAGCACCCCACCCCCTGGCGGGGGGCCCGGAGATACGCAGTATTTT
TRBJ2-7,few,TRBD2,TRBV12-3/TRBV12-4,CASSPGLAGEQYF,TGTGCCAGCAGTCCCGGACTAGCGGGTGAGCAGTACTTC
TRBJ2-5,NA,TRBD2,TRBV5-4,CASRFSGGTETQYF,TGTGCCAGCAGATTTAGCGGGGGGACCGAGACCCAGTACTTC
TRBJ2-7,few,NA,TRBV28,CASRRRNVEQYF,TGTGCCAGCAGGCGCCGGAACGTCGAGCAGTACTTC